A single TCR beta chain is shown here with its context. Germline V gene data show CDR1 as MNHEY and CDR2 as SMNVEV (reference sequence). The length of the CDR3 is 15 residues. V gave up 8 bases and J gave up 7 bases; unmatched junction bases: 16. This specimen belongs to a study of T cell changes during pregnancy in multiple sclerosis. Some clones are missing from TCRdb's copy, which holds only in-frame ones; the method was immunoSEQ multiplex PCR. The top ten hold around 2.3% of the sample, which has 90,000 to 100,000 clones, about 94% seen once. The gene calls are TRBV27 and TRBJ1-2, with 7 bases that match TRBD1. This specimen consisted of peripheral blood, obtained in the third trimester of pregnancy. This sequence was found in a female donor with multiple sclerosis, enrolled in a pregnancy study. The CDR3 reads CASGSGGRNPFGYTF. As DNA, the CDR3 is TGTGCCAGCGGCTCAGGGGGGCGCAACCCGTTTGGCTACACCTTC.